One sample yielded the 7 T cell receptor beta chains listed below, sequenced in a study of T cells in Graves' hyperthyroidism and ophthalmopathy. TCR beta CDR3 regions were amplified from RNA. A set of HTBI primers served as the primers for a first-round RT-PCR of the TCR CDR3. TCRdb re-called the multiplex PCR reads through MiXCR, storing one row per CDR3 protein. The profile covers roughly 400,000 distinct CDR3 sequences, with around 15% appearing a single time and around 28% taken by the ten largest. The sequencing sample was made of blood. These receptors came from a man aged 45-65 years with Graves' ophthalmopathy.

V usage is TRBV6-1 and J usage is TRBJ2-2; a possible D gene is TRBD1 (6 bases). Germline V gene lookup returns CDR1 MNHNS and CDR2 SASEGT. The CDR3 covers 15 residues. V dropped 6 bases and J dropped 4 bases, with 15 bases sitting between them. CDR3 sequence (DNA): TGTGCCAGCAGCCGAGGGCAGGGGCTCACCGGGGAGCTGTTTTTT. Translated, it gives CASSRGQGLTGELFF.

This clonotype was detected many times. The chain is built from TRBV3-1 and TRBJ2-2, with 10 bases matching TRBD2. The CDR3 contains 16 residues. J was trimmed by 4 bases and V by 1 base; bases with no gene match: 3. CDR1 LGHDT and CDR2 YNNKEL come from the germline V gene (reference sequence). DNA for the CDR3: TGTGCCAGCAGCCAAGCGGGACTAGCGAGCACCGGGGAGCTGTTTTTT. Translating it yields CASSQAGLASTGELFF.

This clonotype was counted at least ten times. V gene TRBV20-1 combines with J gene TRBJ2-7; unclear D gene. Trimming took 1 base from V and 3 from J, leaving 13 bases between them. The CDR3 consists of 14 residues. The germline V gene encodes CDR1 DFQATT and CDR2 SNEGSKA (reference sequence). The CDR3 sequence is CSARVPAVGYEQYF. CDR3 DNA sequence: TGCAGTGCTAGAGTTCCCGCCGTGGGCTACGAGCAGTACTTC.

The table lists this clonotype with a few counts. The chain combines TRBV9 with TRBJ2-1, with 11 nucleotides matching TRBD2. The CDR3 is 16 residues long. Unmatched junction bases numbered 7, after V lost 4 bases and J lost 4 bases. The germline V gene encodes CDR1 SGDLS and CDR2 YYNGEE. CDR3 in DNA: TGTGCCAGCAGCCTTACCGTAGCGGGAGGGTACAATGAGCAGTTCTTC. This sequence encodes CASSLTVAGGYNEQFF.

This clonotype was observed at least ten times. V is TRBV20-1 and J is TRBJ2-5, with TRBD1 matching 10 bases. J gave up 4 bases and V 0 bases, and 5 bases lay outside the gene matches. CDR1 is DFQATT and CDR2 is SNEGSKA in the germline V gene (reference sequence). CDR3 length equals 15 residues. CDR3 loop: CSARDDRGRLETQYF. In DNA form, the CDR3 reads TGCAGTGCTAGAGATGACAGGGGGCGCTTAGAGACCCAGTACTTC.

At least ten counts were recorded for this clonotype. CDR3 coding DNA: TGTGCCAGCAAACCCGGGACTAGCGGGAACTACGAGCAGTACTTC. The encoded protein is CASKPGTSGNYEQYF. This chain connects TRBV12-3 or TRBV12-4 to TRBJ2-7; TRBD2 agrees at 13 bases. The CDR3 consists of 15 residues. V trimming: 7 bases; J trimming: 3 bases; junction bases outside the gene matches: 6.

This clonotype was observed many times. The chain uses TRBV7-2 and TRBJ1-1; D not certain. The CDR3 is made up of 13 amino acids. V was cut by 4 bases and J by 0 bases, with 6 bases left in between. CDR1 and CDR2 from the germline V gene are SGHTA and FQGNSA. CDR3 bases: TGTGCCAGCAGCTCCGCTCTGAACACTGAAGCTTTCTTT. Amino acids: CASSSALNTEAFF.